The sequence of this T cell receptor (beta chain) was determined in a study of cytomegalovirus exposure and HLA in healthy donors. The PCR had 60 Vbeta and 13 Jbeta primers. Generated by immunoSEQ multiplex PCR, the TCRdb table keeps only in-frame clones and is missing some. The sample contains about 190,000 clones, about four fifths of which appear only once. Findings of the study overall: In vitro data verified a few CMV-associated chains as specific for CMV antigens. In a later analysis, HLA-associated TCR beta chains were more clonally expanded than equally common others.

Comment on this clone: Its antigen is not known.

The source material was PBMCs. The clonotype originates from a man aged 25-45 years in good health and CMV-seropositive.

DNA of the CDR3: TGTGCCAGCAGTTACCTGATCGGGAAAGCGCAGTATTTT. Translated: CASSYLIGKAQYF. The genes are TRBV6-6 and TRBJ2-3; a weak D match, TRBD2 (5 bases). V was clipped by 2 bases and J by 10 bases, with 13 bases between them. The CDR3 runs to 13 residues. In germline, CDR1 is MNHNY, CDR2 SVGAGI (reference sequence).